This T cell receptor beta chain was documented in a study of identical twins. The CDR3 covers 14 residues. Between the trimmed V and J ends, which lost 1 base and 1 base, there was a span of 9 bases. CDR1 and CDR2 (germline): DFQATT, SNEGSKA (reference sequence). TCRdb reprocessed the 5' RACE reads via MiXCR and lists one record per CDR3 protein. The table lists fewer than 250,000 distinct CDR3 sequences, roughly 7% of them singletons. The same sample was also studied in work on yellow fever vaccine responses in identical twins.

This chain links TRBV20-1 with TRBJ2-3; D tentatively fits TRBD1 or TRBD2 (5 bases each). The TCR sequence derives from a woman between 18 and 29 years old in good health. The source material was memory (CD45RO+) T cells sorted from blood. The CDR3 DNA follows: TGCAGTGCTAGAGTAGGGACGGGCACAGATACGCAGTATTTT. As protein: CSARVGTGTDTQYF.